This TCR beta chain was sequenced during a study of read filtering for tumor transcriptome and immune sequencing. Whole-study context: Among patients, roughly 17 were male and 14 female, aged roughly 45 to 80 (mean about 66). Notes on the study in general: Without single-read clonotypes, shared clonotype proportions correlated more between IR-seq and RNA-seq. In IR-seq, single-read clonotypes were 75% to 90% of clonotypes but around 3.5% of reads. This fraction held mixed bone marrow immune cells after CD138-negative sorting.

This clonotype came up many times. As yet, its antigen is unknown. This library used around 400 ng RNA and molecular barcoded adaptors spanning alpha/delta and beta/gamma chains. One entry per CDR3 protein, called by TCRdb with MiXCR from the reads. The table has roughly 90,000 distinct CDR3 sequences, roughly 12% seen once. The origin of this receptor is a donor at least 40 years old with multiple myeloma. Sequencing was performed on a population of CD138-negative cells sorted from bone marrow.

CDR3 amino acids: CSATSQQGNEQFF. The CDR3 DNA reads TGCAGTGCCACCTCACAACAGGGTAATGAGCAGTTCTTC. The J gene is TRBJ2-1, the V gene TRBV20-1, with D possibly TRBD1 on 6 matching bases. V was clipped by 6 bases and J by 7 bases, with 16 bases between them. Germline lookup yields CDR1 DFQATT and CDR2 SNEGSKA (reference sequence). CDR3 size: 13 residues.